The rows below give T cell receptor beta chains drawn from one sample of a study of T cell repertoires in cytomegalovirus infection. Each CDR3 protein gets one entry after TCRdb re-called the reads with MiXCR. The sample consists of around 740,000 distinct CDR3 sequences, 35% of them appearing once. The sequenced material came from PBMCs. The receptors were sampled from a human donor in good health (CMV status not recorded). Some clones in this sample may be carry-over from other donors' samples. Each CDR3 is given with its conserved first and last residue. Fields, in order: clone size, J gene, V gene, D gene, CDR3 protein, CDR3 DNA. A D gene is named only where the DNA matches it firmly. The size entry is marked missing in some rows and otherwise reads once, few, many or a size class.

clone size: few; J gene: TRBJ1-5; V gene: TRBV28; D gene: NA; CDR3 protein: CASSLYEGYQPQHF; CDR3 DNA: TGTGCCAGCAGTTTATATGAGGGGTATCAGCCCCAGCATTTT
clone size: NA; J gene: TRBJ2-3; V gene: TRBV20-1; D gene: NA; CDR3 protein: CSARDDGRGTDTQYF; CDR3 DNA: TGCAGTGCTAGAGATGACGGGAGAGGCACAGATACGCAGTATTTT
clone size: NA; J gene: TRBJ2-7; V gene: TRBV29-1; D gene: NA; CDR3 protein: CSVESQGYEQYF; CDR3 DNA: TGCAGCGTCGAGTCTCAGGGGTACGAGCAGTACTTC
clone size: many; J gene: TRBJ2-7; V gene: TRBV7-2; D gene: NA; CDR3 protein: CASTVRYGYEQYF; CDR3 DNA: TGTGCCAGCACCGTCCGTTACGGCTACGAGCAGTACTTC
clone size: NA; J gene: TRBJ1-1; V gene: TRBV19; D gene: NA; CDR3 protein: CASTEVMNTEAFF; CDR3 DNA: TGTGCCAGTACAGAGGTCATGAACACTGAAGCTTTCTTT
clone size: NA; J gene: TRBJ2-2; V gene: TRBV12-3/TRBV12-4; D gene: TRBD2; CDR3 protein: CASSPSGGVTGELFF; CDR3 DNA: TGTGCCAGCAGTCCTAGCGGGGGGGTGACCGGGGAGCTGTTTTTT
clone size: few; J gene: TRBJ2-1; V gene: TRBV6-2/TRBV6-3; D gene: NA; CDR3 protein: CASSYGSQPYNEQFF; CDR3 DNA: TGTGCCAGCAGTTACGGTAGCCAACCCTACAATGAGCAGTTCTTC
clone size: many; J gene: TRBJ2-2; V gene: TRBV11-2; D gene: NA; CDR3 protein: CASSYGQPMNTGELFF; CDR3 DNA: TGTGCCAGCAGCTACGGACAACCCATGAACACCGGGGAGCTGTTTTTT
clone size: NA; J gene: TRBJ2-3; V gene: TRBV28; D gene: NA; CDR3 protein: CASSTRTVGVPGTQYF; CDR3 DNA: TGTGCCAGCAGTACCCGGACAGTAGGGGTTCCAGGTACGCAGTATTTT
clone size: NA; J gene: TRBJ2-3; V gene: TRBV28; D gene: NA; CDR3 protein: CASSLDIGTDTQYF; CDR3 DNA: TGTGCCAGCAGTCTCGACATTGGCACAGATACGCAGTATTTT
clone size: NA; J gene: TRBJ2-1; V gene: TRBV27; D gene: NA; CDR3 protein: CASRATSPHEQFF; CDR3 DNA: TGTGCCAGCAGGGCGACTAGTCCTCATGAGCAGTTCTTC
clone size: NA; J gene: TRBJ2-4; V gene: TRBV7-3; D gene: TRBD1; CDR3 protein: CASSSRDRGRNIQYF; CDR3 DNA: TGTGCCAGCAGCTCGAGGGACAGGGGGCGAAACATTCAGTACTTC
clone size: few; J gene: TRBJ2-7; V gene: TRBV7-2; D gene: NA; CDR3 protein: CASSLSHYEQYF; CDR3 DNA: TGTGCCAGCAGCTTGTCCCACTACGAGCAGTACTTC
clone size: NA; J gene: TRBJ2-5; V gene: TRBV7-6; D gene: NA; CDR3 protein: CASSSPQAGFQETQYF; CDR3 DNA: TGTGCCAGCAGCTCACCCCAGGCAGGGTTCCAAGAGACCCAGTACTTC
clone size: NA; J gene: TRBJ2-1; V gene: TRBV19; D gene: NA; CDR3 protein: CASSIWVADEQFF; CDR3 DNA: TGTGCCAGTAGTATTTGGGTGGCGGATGAGCAGTTCTTC
clone size: NA; J gene: TRBJ2-3; V gene: TRBV6-5; D gene: NA; CDR3 protein: CASSQHRYTDTQYF; CDR3 DNA: TGTGCCAGCAGTCAACACAGGTACACAGATACGCAGTATTTT